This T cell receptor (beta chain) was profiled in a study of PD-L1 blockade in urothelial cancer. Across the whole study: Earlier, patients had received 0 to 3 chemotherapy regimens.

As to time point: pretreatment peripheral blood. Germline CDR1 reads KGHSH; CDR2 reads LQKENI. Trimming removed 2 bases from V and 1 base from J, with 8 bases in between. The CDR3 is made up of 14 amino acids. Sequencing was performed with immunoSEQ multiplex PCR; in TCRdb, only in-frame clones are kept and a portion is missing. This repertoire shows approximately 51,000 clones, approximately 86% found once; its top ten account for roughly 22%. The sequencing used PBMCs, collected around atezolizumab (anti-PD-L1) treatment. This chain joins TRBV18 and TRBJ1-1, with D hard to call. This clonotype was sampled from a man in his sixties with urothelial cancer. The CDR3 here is CASSPEQQNTEAFF. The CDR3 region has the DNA TGTGCCAGCTCACCAGAACAGCAGAACACTGAAGCTTTCTTT.